The rows below give T cell receptor beta chains drawn from one sample of a study of T cell clusters in autoimmune cytopenias. TCRdb reprocessed the multiplex PCR reads; each CDR3 protein has one entry and no DNA is given. The sample yields 2,000 to 2,500 distinct CDR3 sequences, of which the top ten take up over 45%. The data were also submitted as part of a second study, on T cell repertoires in aging, cancer and after chemotherapy.

Sequencing input: peripheral blood. The receptors were sampled from a human donor with an autoimmune cytopenia or autoimmune hepatitis (not recorded which). Both conserved end residues are part of each CDR3. Rows give clone size only sometimes, using once, few, many, or a class for an expanded clone.

TRBJ2-6 | . | TRBV11-3 | CASSLVTGYPSGANVLTF
TRBJ1-5 | medium-sized | TRBV19 | CASSIPPGRGYSNQPQHF
TRBJ2-7 | medium-sized | TRBV30 | CAWSTGTFGYEQYF
TRBJ2-3 | medium-sized | TRBV5-6 | CASSPPRGREGNTDTQYF
TRBJ2-5 | . | TRBV5-6 | CASSPLRDSGAQETQYF
TRBJ2-3 | . | TRBV11-2 | CASSVSLAGGLHTQYF
TRBJ2-2 | . | TRBV20-1 | CSARAAEGGIANTGELFF
TRBJ1-2 | . | TRBV6-1 | CASLNVQFYGYTF
TRBJ2-7 | medium-sized | TRBV11-3 | CATSSGGEQYF
TRBJ1-1 | . | TRBV15 | CATSRGGRTNTEAFF
TRBJ1-2 | medium-sized | TRBV19 | CASSMPPLQGSYGYTF
TRBJ1-1 | . | TRBV11-3 | CASSLEGGTGGAFF
TRBJ1-5 | medium-sized | TRBV30 | CAWTRTGNINQPQHF
TRBJ2-3 | large | TRBV11-3 | CASNPSGTSGSDTQYF
TRBJ1-1 | . | TRBV12-3/TRBV12-4 | CASSLGGTPGAEAFF
TRBJ1-2 | . | TRBV5-1 | CASSDSGYGYTF
TRBJ2-6 | . | TRBV18 | CASSPLRQGVGANVLTF
TRBJ2-2 | . | TRBV14 | CASGGAPNTGELFF
TRBJ2-2 | medium-sized | TRBV6-2/TRBV6-3 | CANWGDRNTGELFF
TRBJ2-5 | medium-sized | TRBV15 | CATSRVAEETQYF
TRBJ2-2 | . | TRBV5-4 | CASSFKGANTGELFF
TRBJ2-2 | . | TRBV6-4 | CASGLGSDTGELFF
TRBJ2-1 | . | TRBV12-3/TRBV12-4 | CASSPGANEQFF
TRBJ2-1 | . | TRBV7-2 | CASSKTSGRFMFF
TRBJ1-3 | medium-sized | TRBV19 | CASSFGTPSSGNTIYF
TRBJ2-2 | . | TRBV5-1 | CASRSQGSLNTGELFF
TRBJ1-2 | large | TRBV11-1 | CASSSWSDYGYTF
TRBJ1-5 | medium-sized | TRBV19 | CASSIDPNRAQHF